One and the same sample provided the 14 T cell receptor beta chains below, sequenced in a study of spatial heterogeneity in lung cancer. Time point reported: sample taken at primary tumor resection. From tumor, nontumor lung or frozen PBMC, whole RNA was taken unsorted for sequencing. TCRdb used MiXCR to reprocess the 5' RACE reads, holding one entry per CDR3 protein. The sample records roughly 80,000 distinct CDR3 sequences, roughly 12% being singletons. The sample here was PBMCs, taken at surgery. These receptors came from a male donor with early-stage non-small cell lung cancer.

This clonotype has just a few counts. The rearrangement joins TRBV6-6 to TRBJ2-2; 8 bases line up with TRBD2. The CDR3 spans 15 residues. Trimming removed 5 bases from V and 5 bases from J; junction bases left unmatched: 7. Germline V gene lookup returns CDR1 MNHNY and CDR2 SVGAGI (reference sequence). CDR3 loop: CASSPREGQTGELFF. The CDR3 DNA reads TGTGCCAGCAGTCCCCGGGAGGGTCAGACCGGGGAGCTGTTTTTT.

This clonotype was counted only a few times. This chain joins TRBV12-5 and TRBJ2-3; D gene unclear. CDR3 length: 13 amino acids. The germline V and J ends were trimmed by 1 base and 5 bases, with 7 bases remaining between them. The germline CDR1 and CDR2 sequences are LGHNT and FRNRAP. The CDR3 region has the DNA TGTGCTAGTGGTTTGGCGGTCGGAGATACGCAGTATTTT. The encoded protein is CASGLAVGDTQYF.

This clonotype was detected a few times. The V call is TRBV10-2, the J call TRBJ2-6; D unclear. The CDR3 runs to 17 residues. The germline V and J ends were trimmed by 1 base and 0 bases, with 10 bases remaining between them. Germline CDR1 reads WSHSY; CDR2 reads SAAADI. The CDR3 region has the DNA TGCGCCAGCAGTGAGTTAGTTAGGATCTCTGGGGCCAACGTCCTGACTTTC. Protein: CASSELVRISGANVLTF.

CDR3: CSARPGGNTIYF. The CDR3, as DNA: TGCAGTGCTAGACCCGGAGGAAACACCATATATTTT. The V call is TRBV20-1, the J call TRBJ1-3; no clear D. Germline CDR1 is DFQATT and CDR2 is SNEGSKA (reference sequence). V dropped 2 bases and J dropped 4 bases, with 6 bases sitting between them. The CDR3 runs 12 residues.

This clonotype was counted many times. DNA for the CDR3: TGTGCCAGCAGCGTCACCGGGGGGGATACGCAGTATTTT. Protein: CASSVTGGDTQYF. The chain couples TRBV9 to TRBJ2-3; TRBD2 matches 7 bases. Germline CDR1 and CDR2: SGDLS and YYNGEE. The length of the CDR3 is 13 residues. V shed 2 bases and J 6 bases; nucleotides not matched to a gene: 3. The whole variable domain, filled in from reference TRBV9 and TRBJ2-3, reads DSGVTQTPKHLITATGQRVTLRCSPRSGDLSVYWYQQSLDQGLQFLIQYYNGEERAKGNILERFSAQQFPDLHSELNLSSLELGDSALYFCASSVTGGDTQYFGPGTRLTVL.

The table lists this clonotype with a few counts. The chain links TRBV19 to TRBJ1-6, with 9 bases matching TRBD1. Trimming removed 5 bases from V and 8 bases from J; junction bases left unmatched: 10. This CDR3 is built from 16 residues. Germline loops: CDR1 LNHDA, CDR2 SQIVND (reference sequence). Written as DNA, the CDR3 is TGTGCCAGTAGTTCATACGGACAGGGGTCCTATTCACCCCTCCACTTT. Translated, it gives CASSSYGQGSYSPLHF.

The table lists this clonotype with a few counts. The chain recombines TRBV11-1 with TRBJ1-1; D not resolved. This CDR3 region has 13 residues. Trimming cost V 3 bases and J 5 bases, with 10 bases left between them. Germline assignment: CDR1 SGHAT and CDR2 FQDESV (reference sequence). CDR3 bases: TGTGCCAGCAGCTTGTGGCAGCGAACTGAAGCTTTCTTT. Protein product: CASSLWQRTEAFF.

In this sample, this clonotype turned up a few times. The chain uses TRBV7-2 and TRBJ2-3, with D maybe TRBD2 (6 bases). The V gene's germline CDR1 is SGHTA and CDR2 FQGNSA. This CDR3 spans 15 amino acids. The V gene lost 5 bases and the J gene lost 5 bases, with 17 bases spanning the gap. CDR3 nucleotides: TGTGCCAGCAGCCCCGAGGTGACTAGACAAGATACGCAGTATTTT. This sequence encodes CASSPEVTRQDTQYF. The full variable domain, in which reference TRBV7-2 and TRBJ2-3 provide the parts outside the CDR3, is GAGVSQSPSNKVTEKGKDVELRCDPISGHTALYWYRQSLGQGLEFLIYFQGNSAPDKSGLPSDRFSAERTGGSVSTLTIQRTQQEDSAVYLCASSPEVTRQDTQYFGPGTRLTVL.

This clonotype was seen more than once but under ten times. J is TRBJ2-7 and V is TRBV30, with D perhaps matching TRBD1 or TRBD2 (5 bases each). Between the trimmed V and J ends, which lost 2 bases and 5 bases, there was a span of 16 bases. The V gene's germline CDR1 is GTSNPN and CDR2 SVGIG (reference sequence). The CDR3 length is 14 residues. DNA of the CDR3: TGTGCCTGGAGTCCAGGGACCAGGAAGAACGAGCAGTACTTC. Translation: CAWSPGTRKNEQYF. The variable domain in full, completed from reference TRBV30 and TRBJ2-7, reads SQTIHQWPATLVQPVGSPLSLECTVEGTSNPNLYWYRQAAGRGLQLLFYSVGIGQISSEVPQNLSASRPQDRQFILSSKKLLLSDSGFYLCAWSPGTRKNEQYFGPGTRLTVT.

The V gene is TRBV12-3 or TRBV12-4, the J gene TRBJ1-2; 9 bases match TRBD1. The CDR3 has 14 amino acids. Unmatched junction bases numbered 4, after V lost 1 base and J lost 7 bases. The CDR3 spells CASSLGDREGGYTF. The CDR3 DNA reads as TGTGCCAGCAGTTTAGGGGACAGGGAGGGTGGCTACACCTTC.

This clonotype came up a few times. V gene TRBV10-3 combines with J gene TRBJ2-7; 7 nucleotides align to TRBD1. The CDR3 totals 13 residues. After removal of 7 bases from V and 5 bases from J, the junction contained 8 bases not matched to a gene. Per the germline V gene, CDR1 is ENHRY and CDR2 is SYGVKD. The CDR3 sequence: CAITEGTENEQYF. The CDR3 nucleotides read TGTGCCATCACCGAAGGGACAGAAAACGAGCAGTACTTC.

This clonotype has just a few counts. The chain employs TRBV6-1 and TRBJ1-2, with D perhaps matching TRBD1 (5 bases). Germline values: CDR1 MNHNS, CDR2 SASEGT. CDR3 length: 13 amino acids. V was shortened by 0 bases and J by 8 bases, with 10 bases between the two germline ends. The CDR3 protein is CASSEARGYGYTF. CDR3 in DNA: TGTGCCAGCAGTGAAGCTCGGGGGTACGGCTACACCTTC.

The sample holds many counts of this clonotype. The chain couples TRBV11-2 to TRBJ1-3; D is possibly TRBD1 (6 bases). The CDR3 has 14 residues. Germline values: CDR1 SGHAT, CDR2 FQNNGV. V shed 3 bases and J shed 5 bases, with 11 bases lying between them. CDR3 DNA sequence: TGTGCCAGCAGCTTTGGGACAAGAAGAAACACCATATATTTT. This gives the protein CASSFGTRRNTIYF.

The chain links TRBV3-1 to TRBJ1-3; D is ambiguous. V lost 4 bases, J lost 2 bases, and 3 bases lay in between. The length of the CDR3 is 12 residues. Germline CDR1 LGHDT, CDR2 YNNKEL (reference sequence). Here the CDR3 reads CASSPAGNTIYF. As DNA, the CDR3 is TGTGCCAGCAGCCCAGCTGGAAACACCATATATTTT.